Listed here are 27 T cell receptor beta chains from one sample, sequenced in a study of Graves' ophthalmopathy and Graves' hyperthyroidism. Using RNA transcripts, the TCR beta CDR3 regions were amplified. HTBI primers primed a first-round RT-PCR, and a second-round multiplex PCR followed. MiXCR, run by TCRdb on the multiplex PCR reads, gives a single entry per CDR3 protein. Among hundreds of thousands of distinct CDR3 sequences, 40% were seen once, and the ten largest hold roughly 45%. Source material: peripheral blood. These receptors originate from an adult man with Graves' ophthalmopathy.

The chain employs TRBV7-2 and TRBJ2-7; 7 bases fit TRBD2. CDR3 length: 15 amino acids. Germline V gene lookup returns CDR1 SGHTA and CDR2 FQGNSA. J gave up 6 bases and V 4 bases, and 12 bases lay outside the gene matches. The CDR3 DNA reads TGTGCCAGCAGCTACCTCCTGGCGGGGGATAGCGAGCAGTACTTC. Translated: CASSYLLAGDSEQYF.

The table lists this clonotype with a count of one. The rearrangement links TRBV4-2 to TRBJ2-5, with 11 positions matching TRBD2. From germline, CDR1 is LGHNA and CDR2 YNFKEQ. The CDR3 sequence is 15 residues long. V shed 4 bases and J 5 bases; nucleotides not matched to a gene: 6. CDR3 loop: CASSPLAGEGETQYF. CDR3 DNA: TGTGCCAGCAGCCCACTAGCGGGAGAAGGGGAGACCCAGTACTTC.

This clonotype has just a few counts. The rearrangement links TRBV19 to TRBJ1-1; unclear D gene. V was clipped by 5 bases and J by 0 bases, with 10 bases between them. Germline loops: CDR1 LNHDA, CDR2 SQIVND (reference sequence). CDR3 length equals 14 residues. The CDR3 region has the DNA TGTGCCAGTAGTGGGCGGACCATGAACACTGAAGCTTTCTTT. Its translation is CASSGRTMNTEAFF.

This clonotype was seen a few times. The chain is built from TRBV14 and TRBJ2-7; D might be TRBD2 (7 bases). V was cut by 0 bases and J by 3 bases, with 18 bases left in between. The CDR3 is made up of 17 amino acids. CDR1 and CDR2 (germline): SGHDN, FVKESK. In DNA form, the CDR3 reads TGTGCCAGCAGCCAAGATAGGGGGGGGCGATTCGACTACGAGCAGTACTTC. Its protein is CASSQDRGGRFDYEQYF.

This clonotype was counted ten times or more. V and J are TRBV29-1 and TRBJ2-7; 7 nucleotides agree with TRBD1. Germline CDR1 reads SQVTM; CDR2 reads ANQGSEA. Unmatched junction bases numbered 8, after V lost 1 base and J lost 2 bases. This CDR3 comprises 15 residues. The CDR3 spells CSVEVRQGAPYEQYF. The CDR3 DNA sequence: TGCAGCGTTGAAGTGCGACAGGGAGCCCCCTACGAGCAGTACTTC.

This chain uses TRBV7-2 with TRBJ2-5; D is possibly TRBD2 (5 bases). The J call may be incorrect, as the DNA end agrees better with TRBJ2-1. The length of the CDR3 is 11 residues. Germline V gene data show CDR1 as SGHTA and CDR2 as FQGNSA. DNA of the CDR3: TGTGCCAGCAGCTTATGGGAGCGCCAGTTCTTC. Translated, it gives CASSLWERQFF.

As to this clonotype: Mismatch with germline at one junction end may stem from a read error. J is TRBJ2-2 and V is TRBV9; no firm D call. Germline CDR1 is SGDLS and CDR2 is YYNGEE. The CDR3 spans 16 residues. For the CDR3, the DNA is TGCGCCAGCAGCAAGCAGAGAGAATTCACCACCGGGGAGCTGTTTTTT. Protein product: CASSKQREFTTGELFF.

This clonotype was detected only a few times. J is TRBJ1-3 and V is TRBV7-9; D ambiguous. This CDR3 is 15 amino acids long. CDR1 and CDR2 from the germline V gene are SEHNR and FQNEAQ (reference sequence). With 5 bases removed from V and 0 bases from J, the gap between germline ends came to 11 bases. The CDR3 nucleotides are TGTGCCAGCAGCCCCCTCCGGGTCTCTGGAAACACCATATATTTT. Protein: CASSPLRVSGNTIYF.

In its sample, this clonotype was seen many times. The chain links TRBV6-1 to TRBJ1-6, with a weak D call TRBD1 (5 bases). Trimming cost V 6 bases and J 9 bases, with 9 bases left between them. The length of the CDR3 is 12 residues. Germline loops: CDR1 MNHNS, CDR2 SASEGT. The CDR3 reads CASRGRGSPLHF. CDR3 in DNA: TGTGCCAGCAGGGGACGGGGTTCACCCCTCCACTTT.

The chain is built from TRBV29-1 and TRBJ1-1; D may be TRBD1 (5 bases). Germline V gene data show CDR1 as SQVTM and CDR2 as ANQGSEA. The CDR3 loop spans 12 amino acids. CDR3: CVGVGTGTEAFF. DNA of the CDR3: TGCGTAGGCGTGGGGACGGGCACTGAAGCTTTCTTT.

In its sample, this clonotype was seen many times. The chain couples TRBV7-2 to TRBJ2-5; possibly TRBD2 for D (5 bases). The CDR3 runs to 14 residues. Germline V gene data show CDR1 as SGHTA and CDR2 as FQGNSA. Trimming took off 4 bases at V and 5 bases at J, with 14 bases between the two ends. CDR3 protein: CASSYRTVGETQYF. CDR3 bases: TGTGCCAGCAGCTATCGGACTGTGGGCGAGACCCAGTACTTC. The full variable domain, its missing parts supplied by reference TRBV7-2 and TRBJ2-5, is GAGVSQSPSNKVTEKGKDVELRCDPISGHTALYWYRQSLGQGLEFLIYFQGNSAPDKSGLPSDRFSAERTGGSVSTLTIQRTQQEDSAVYLCASSYRTVGETQYFGPGTRLLVL.

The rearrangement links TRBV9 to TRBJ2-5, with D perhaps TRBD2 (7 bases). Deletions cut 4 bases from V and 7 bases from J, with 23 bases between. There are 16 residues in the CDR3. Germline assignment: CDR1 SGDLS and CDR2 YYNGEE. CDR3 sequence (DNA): TGTGCCAGCAGCTCCAGTGGGGGGGACACATTAGGGACCCAGTACTTC. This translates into CASSSSGGDTLGTQYF. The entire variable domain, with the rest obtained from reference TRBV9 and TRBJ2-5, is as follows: DSGVTQTPKHLITATGQRVTLRCSPRSGDLSVYWYQQSLDQGLQFLIQYYNGEERAKGNILERFSAQQFPDLHSELNLSSLELGDSALYFCASSSSGGDTLGTQYFGPGTRLLVL.

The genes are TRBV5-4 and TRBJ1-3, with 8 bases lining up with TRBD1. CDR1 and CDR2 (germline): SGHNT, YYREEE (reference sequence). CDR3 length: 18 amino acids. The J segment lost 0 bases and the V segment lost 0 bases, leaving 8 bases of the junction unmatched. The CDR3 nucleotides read TGTGCCAGCAGCTTGGGGGGACAGGACACTCTCTCTGGAAACACCATATATTTT. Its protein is CASSLGGQDTLSGNTIYF.

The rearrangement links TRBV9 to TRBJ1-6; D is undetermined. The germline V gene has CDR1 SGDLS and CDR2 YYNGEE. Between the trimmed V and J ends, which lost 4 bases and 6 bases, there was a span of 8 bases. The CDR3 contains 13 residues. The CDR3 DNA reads TGTGCCAGCAGCATGGACGGTAATTCACCCCTCCACTTT. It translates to CASSMDGNSPLHF.

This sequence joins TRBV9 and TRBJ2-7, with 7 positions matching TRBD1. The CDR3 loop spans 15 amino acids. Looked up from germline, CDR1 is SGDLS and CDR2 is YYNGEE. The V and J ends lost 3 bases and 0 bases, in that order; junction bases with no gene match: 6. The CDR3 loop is CASSEPDRSSYEQYF. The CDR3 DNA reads TGTGCCAGCAGCGAACCGGACAGGAGCTCCTACGAGCAGTACTTC.

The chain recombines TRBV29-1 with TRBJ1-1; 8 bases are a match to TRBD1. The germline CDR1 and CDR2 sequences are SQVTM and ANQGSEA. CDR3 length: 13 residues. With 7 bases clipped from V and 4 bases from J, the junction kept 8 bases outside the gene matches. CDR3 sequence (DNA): TGCAGCGGCGCAAGCCAGGGGGCCACTGAAGCTTTCTTT. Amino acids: CSGASQGATEAFF.

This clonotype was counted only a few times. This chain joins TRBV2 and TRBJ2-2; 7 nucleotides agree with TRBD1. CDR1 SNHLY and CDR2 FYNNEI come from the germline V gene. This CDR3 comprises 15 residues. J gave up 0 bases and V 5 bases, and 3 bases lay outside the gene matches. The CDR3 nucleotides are TGTGCCAGCAGTCGACAGGGAACGAACACCGGGGAGCTGTTTTTT. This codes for CASSRQGTNTGELFF. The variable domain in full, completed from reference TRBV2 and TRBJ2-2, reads EPEVTQTPSHQVTQMGQEVILRCVPISNHLYFYWYRQILGQKVEFLVSFYNNEISEKSEIFDDQFSVERPDGSNFTLKIRSTKLEDSAMYFCASSRQGTNTGELFFGEGSRLTVL.

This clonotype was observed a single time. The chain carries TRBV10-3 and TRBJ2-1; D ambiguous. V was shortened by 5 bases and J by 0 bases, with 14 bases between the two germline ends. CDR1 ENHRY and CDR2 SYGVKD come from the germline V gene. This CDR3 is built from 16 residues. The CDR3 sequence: CAISTAAQSSYNEQFF. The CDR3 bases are TGTGCCATCAGTACAGCTGCCCAGAGCTCCTACAATGAGCAGTTCTTC.

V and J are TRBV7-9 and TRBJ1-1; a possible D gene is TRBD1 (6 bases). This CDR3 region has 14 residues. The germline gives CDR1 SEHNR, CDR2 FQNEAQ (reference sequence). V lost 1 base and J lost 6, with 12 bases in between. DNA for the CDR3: TGTGCCAGCAGCTTAGAACAGGGTAGACCTGAAGCTTTCTTT. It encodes CASSLEQGRPEAFF.

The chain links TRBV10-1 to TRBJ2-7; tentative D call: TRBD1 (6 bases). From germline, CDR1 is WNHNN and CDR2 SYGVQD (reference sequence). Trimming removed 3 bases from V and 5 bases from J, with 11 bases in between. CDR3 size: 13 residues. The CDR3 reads CASSEGGIDEQYF. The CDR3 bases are TGCGCCAGCAGTGAAGGGGGTATCGACGAGCAGTACTTC.

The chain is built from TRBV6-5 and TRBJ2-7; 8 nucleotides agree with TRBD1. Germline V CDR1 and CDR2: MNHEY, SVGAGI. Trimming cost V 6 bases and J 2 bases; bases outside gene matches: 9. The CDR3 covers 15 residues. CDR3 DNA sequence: TGTGCCAGCAGCCTCGACAGGGGCAAGGCCTACGAGCAGTACTTC. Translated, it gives CASSLDRGKAYEQYF.

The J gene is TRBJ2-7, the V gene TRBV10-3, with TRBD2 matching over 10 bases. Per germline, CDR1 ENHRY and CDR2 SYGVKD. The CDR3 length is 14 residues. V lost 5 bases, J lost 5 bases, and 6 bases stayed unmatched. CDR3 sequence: CAISSGGARNEQYF. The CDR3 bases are TGTGCCATCAGTAGCGGGGGGGCTCGGAACGAGCAGTACTTC.

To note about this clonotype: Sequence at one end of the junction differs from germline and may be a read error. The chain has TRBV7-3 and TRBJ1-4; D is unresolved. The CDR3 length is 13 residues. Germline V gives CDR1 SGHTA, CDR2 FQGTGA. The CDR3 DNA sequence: TGTGCCAGCAGCTTAAGTAGCAATGAAAAACTGCTTTTT. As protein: CASSLSSNEKLLF.

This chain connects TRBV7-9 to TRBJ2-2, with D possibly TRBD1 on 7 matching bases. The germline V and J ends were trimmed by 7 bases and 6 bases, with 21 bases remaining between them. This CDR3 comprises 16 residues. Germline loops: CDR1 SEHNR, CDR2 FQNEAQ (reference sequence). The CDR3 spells CASTWGAGGLPGELFF. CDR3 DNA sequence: TGTGCCAGCACCTGGGGGGCAGGGGGACTCCCCGGGGAGCTGTTTTTT. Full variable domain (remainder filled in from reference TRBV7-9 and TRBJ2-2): DTGVSQNPRHKITKRGQNVTFRCDPISEHNRLYWYRQTLGQGPEFLTYFQNEAQLEKSRLLSDRFSAERPKGSFSTLEIQRTEQGDSAMYLCASTWGAGGLPGELFFGEGSRLTVL.

CDR3 in DNA: TGTGCCATCAGTTTACGACATCGAAATGAAAAACTGTTTTTT. It translates to CAISLRHRNEKLFF. The chain uses TRBV10-3 and TRBJ1-4; D not certain. The CDR3 consists of 14 residues. CDR1 and CDR2 (germline): ENHRY, SYGVKD. V shed 5 bases and J shed 5 bases, with 12 bases lying between them.

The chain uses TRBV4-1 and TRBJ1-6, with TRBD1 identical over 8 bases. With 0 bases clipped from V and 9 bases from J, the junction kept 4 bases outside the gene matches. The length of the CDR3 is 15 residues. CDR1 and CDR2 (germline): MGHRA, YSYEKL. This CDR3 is CASSQDRGLGSPLHF. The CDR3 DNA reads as TGCGCCAGCAGCCAAGACAGGGGGCTAGGTTCACCCCTCCACTTT.

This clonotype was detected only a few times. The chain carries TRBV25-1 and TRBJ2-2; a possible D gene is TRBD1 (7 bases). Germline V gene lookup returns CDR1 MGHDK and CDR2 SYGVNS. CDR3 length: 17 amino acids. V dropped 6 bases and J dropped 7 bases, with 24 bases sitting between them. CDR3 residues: CASSSPGGQYLDGELFF. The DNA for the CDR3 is TGTGCCAGCAGCTCCCCCGGGGGACAGTATCTTGACGGGGAGCTGTTTTTT.